This T cell receptor beta chain was observed in a study of blood T cell repertoires in COVID-19. In the study overall: The United States, Italy and Spain were the sources of the acute and convalescent COVID-19 samples. PBMCs, B-cell-depleted T cells, or T cells were the source of the cDNA or gDNA that made up the material.

As originally analysed: Scientists estimated how many nucleated cells there were by amplifying reference gene primers. Libraries were prepared by immunoSEQ multiplex PCR; TCRdb keeps only in-frame clonotypes and omits some of them. That table furnishes V, J and clone size, whereas the DNA furnished D and trimming. The sample has just under 55,000 clones; 90% are singletons. This clone was counted once. The clonotype was recovered from a woman aged 40 to 49 with active COVID-19. The sequenced sample was peripheral blood.

CDR3 in DNA: TGTGCCTGGAGTCTAGGCCAAGGGGGAACGATCACAGATACGCAGTATTTT. Its translation is CAWSLGQGGTITDTQYF. The chain couples TRBV30 to TRBJ2-3, with D possibly TRBD1 on 6 matching bases. Trimming cost V 2 bases and J 2 bases, with 20 bases left between them. CDR3 length: 17 amino acids. CDR1 is GTSNPN, CDR2 SVGIG, per germline (reference sequence). The whole variable domain, remainder taken from reference TRBV30 and TRBJ2-3, is SQTIHQWPATLVQPVGSPLSLECTVEGTSNPNLYWYRQAAGRGLQLLFYSVGIGQISSEVPQNLSASRPQDRQFILSSKKLLLSDSGFYLCAWSLGQGGTITDTQYFGPGTRLTVL.